These T cell receptor beta chains were read from a single sample in a study of shared clonotypes between healthy human individuals. Repertoires were generated with immunoSEQ multiplex PCR, while TCRdb's copy carries only in-frame clones and drops some. The table shows about 2.3 million clones, with just under 95% occurring only once. The sample comprised naive CD4+ T cells from PBMCs. The origin of the receptors is a man aged 18 to 30 in good health. Some clones in this sample may be carry-over from other donors' samples. Both conserved end residues are part of each CDR3. D genes are given only for firm matches. Size is omitted from some rows. Given values are once, few, many or a class for expanded clones.

D	V	size	J	DNA	CDR3
NA	TRBV11-2	NA	TRBJ2-7	TGTGCCAGCAGCTTAGAACAGGGTCTTTACGAGCAGTACTTC	CASSLEQGLYEQYF
TRBD1	TRBV10-2	NA	TRBJ1-1	TGCGCCGGTTCCGGGACAGGGAACACTGAAGCTTTCTTT	CAGSGTGNTEAFF
NA	TRBV28	NA	TRBJ1-5	TGTGCCAGCAGTTCCCACCCCACCTTTTATAGCAATCAGCCCCAGCATTTT	CASSSHPTFYSNQPQHF
NA	TRBV6-1	NA	TRBJ1-2	TGTGCCAGCAGTGAAACCCCACAGTCTGATGGCTACACCTTC	CASSETPQSDGYTF
NA	TRBV29-1	NA	TRBJ2-3	TGCAGTGTGGGCCTGAGGAGCACAGATACGCAGTATTTT	CSVGLRSTDTQYF
NA	TRBV6-6	once	TRBJ1-2	TGTGCCAGCAGTTACCAGCAGATCTATGGCTACACCTTC	CASSYQQIYGYTF
NA	TRBV28	NA	TRBJ1-1	TGTGCCAGCAGTTTGAGGGGGGGCTACGAAGCTTTCTTT	CASSLRGGYEAFF
TRBD1	TRBV5-6	NA	TRBJ1-2	TGTGCCAGCAGCCCCAGGACAGGGCTGGGGCAAAACTATGGCTACACCTTC	CASSPRTGLGQNYGYTF
NA	TRBV7-9	few	TRBJ1-1	TGTGCCAGCAGCTTAGTTTGGAACACTGAAGCTTTCTTT	CASSLVWNTEAFF
NA	TRBV6-1	NA	TRBJ2-7	TGTGCCAGCAGTGTACAATGGCGGTGGGACCCCAGCGAGCAGTACTTC	CASSVQWRWDPSEQYF
TRBD2	TRBV6-5	NA	TRBJ2-7	TGTGCCAGCAGTTACGCGTCTAGCGGAGGGACCTACGAGCAGTACTTC	CASSYASSGGTYEQYF
NA	TRBV28	NA	TRBJ1-1	TGTGCCAGTAACGTGAGGAACACTGAAGCTTTCTTT	CASNVRNTEAFF
NA	TRBV7-3	NA	TRBJ2-7	TGTGCCAGCAGCTCTGACAGGACCTACGAGCAGTACTTC	CASSSDRTYEQYF
NA	TRBV4-2	NA	TRBJ2-2	TGTGCCAGCAGCCCTAGGACACAGGTCAACACCGGGGAGCTGTTTTTT	CASSPRTQVNTGELFF
NA	TRBV5-4	NA	TRBJ2-1	TGTGCCAGCAGCTTGGGGGACCGGATCTACAATGAGCAGTTCTTC	CASSLGDRIYNEQFF
TRBD1	TRBV4-1	NA	TRBJ2-7	TGCGCCAGCAGCCAAACCGACCGGGACAGGGGCTCCGAGCAGTACTTC	CASSQTDRDRGSEQYF
TRBD1	TRBV5-1	NA	TRBJ2-1	TGCGCCAGCAGCTTGGCCGGGACAGGGGGCGATGAGCAGTTCTTC	CASSLAGTGGDEQFF
NA	TRBV11-2	NA	TRBJ1-2	TGTGCCAGCAGCCCCCGACAGGTTTCCACTAACTATGGCTACACCTTC	CASSPRQVSTNYGYTF
NA	TRBV9	NA	TRBJ2-3	TGTGCCAGCAGCGTAGGGTGGGAGTCCGATACGCAGTATTTT	CASSVGWESDTQYF
TRBD2	TRBV28	NA	TRBJ2-7	TGTGCCAGCAGTCCACCTAGCGGCGTCCGCGAGCAGTACTTC	CASSPPSGVREQYF
NA	TRBV2	NA	TRBJ2-5	TGTGCCAGCAGTGTCCGGACAGTTCAAGAGACCCAGTACTTC	CASSVRTVQETQYF
TRBD1	TRBV14	NA	TRBJ2-7	TGTGCCAGCAGCCAAGAAGGGGGCAAACCCTACGAGCAGTACTTC	CASSQEGGKPYEQYF
NA	TRBV28	NA	TRBJ1-5	TGTGCCAGCAGTCCCAACTCCCTGCCCCAGCATTTT	CASSPNSLPQHF
NA	TRBV14	NA	TRBJ2-5	TGTGCCAGCAGCCGGGGGATCCAAGAGACCCAGTACTTC	CASSRGIQETQYF
TRBD2	TRBV6-4	NA	TRBJ2-7	TGTGCCAGCAGTGAATTAGCGGGAGAGATTTACGAGCAGTACTTC	CASSELAGEIYEQYF
NA	TRBV29-1	NA	TRBJ2-5	TGCAGCGCTGACGGGCGTGGACCGCAAGAGACCCAGTACTTC	CSADGRGPQETQYF
TRBD1	TRBV5-1	NA	TRBJ2-5	TGCGCCAGCAGCCCCCGGGACAGGGTGGAAGAGACCCAGTACTTC	CASSPRDRVEETQYF
NA	TRBV7-2	NA	TRBJ2-6	TGTGCCAGCAGCTTTTGGGCCTCTGGGGCCAACGTCCTGACTTTC	CASSFWASGANVLTF
TRBD1	TRBV27	NA	TRBJ1-1	TGTGCCAGCAAACTCGGACAGGGGGATTTTGAAGCTTTCTTT	CASKLGQGDFEAFF
TRBD1	TRBV6-5	few	TRBJ1-2	TGTGCCAGCAGTTCCCGGGACAGGGGGAATGGCTACACCTTC	CASSSRDRGNGYTF
TRBD1	TRBV28	NA	TRBJ2-6	TGTGCCAGCAGAGCACCGGGACAGGTGTACGGTGGGGCCAACGTCCTGACTTTC	CASRAPGQVYGGANVLTF
NA	TRBV7-2	NA	TRBJ2-7	TGTGCCAGCAGCTTAGGGGCTAGCTCACTTCCCTACGAGCAGTACTTC	CASSLGASSLPYEQYF
NA	TRBV28	NA	TRBJ1-1	TGTGCCAGCAGTCCTAGGGGGGTATGGAGCACTGAAGCTTTCTTT	CASSPRGVWSTEAFF
TRBD1	TRBV18	NA	TRBJ1-5	TGTGCCAGCTCCCCGGGGACAGGGAATAATCAGCCCCAGCATTTT	CASSPGTGNNQPQHF
TRBD1	TRBV6-6	NA	TRBJ1-5	TGTGCCAGCAGACCGGGACAGGGCAGGAATCAGCCCCAGCATTTT	CASRPGQGRNQPQHF
TRBD2	TRBV5-1	once	TRBJ2-7	TGCGCCAGCTTCGCGACTAGCGGGAGCCACGAGCAGTACTTC	CASFATSGSHEQYF
TRBD2	TRBV10-3	NA	TRBJ2-7	TGTGCCATCAGAATTAGCGGGGGGACCTCCTACGAGCAGTACTTC	CAIRISGGTSYEQYF
NA	TRBV4-2	NA	TRBJ2-5	TGTGCCAGCAGCCAATTAGGACAAGCTGAGGGGACCCAGTACTTC	CASSQLGQAEGTQYF
NA	TRBV28	NA	TRBJ1-1	TGTGCCAGCAGCCCCCTGGGGGGAGTACGGGCTTTCTTT	CASSPLGGVRAFF
NA	TRBV7-3	NA	TRBJ2-3	TGTGCCAGCAGCCCCGCTGCGGGATCGAATACGCAGTATTTT	CASSPAAGSNTQYF
TRBD2	TRBV4-2	NA	TRBJ2-7	TGTGCCAGCAGCCAAATTCCTCCGGGACTAGCGGGAGGGCCCTCCTACGAGCAGTACTTC	CASSQIPPGLAGGPSYEQYF